This section outlines one T cell receptor beta chain sequence together with its context. Its specificity is not known. Losses at the gene ends were 1 base for V and 12 bases for J; bases not matched to a gene: 12. CDR3 length: 16 residues. Germline lookup yields CDR1 ENHRY and CDR2 SYGVKD. The source of the sample is a study of T cell responses to AZD1222 COVID-19 vaccine. General study results and limits: Two AZD1222 doses significantly raised spike-specific TCR breadth and depth over controls. Mapped onto spike, vaccine-associated CD4 TCRs spanned it and were dominant at 160-218 and 743-854.

Clones were sequenced by immunoSEQ multiplex PCR, and TCRdb holds only the in-frame ones, with some missing. The sample shows roughly 130,000 clones, roughly 92% of them seen only once. The sequenced sample was peripheral blood, obtained on day 0 of AZD1222 vaccination. This clonotype originated in an adult in good health. This chain uses TRBV10-3 with TRBJ2-1, with TRBD1 identical over 10 bases. As DNA, the CDR3 is TGTGCCATCAGTGAGTTAAGGGACAGGGGATTATTTGGGCAGTTCTTC. Residues: CAISELRDRGLFGQFF.